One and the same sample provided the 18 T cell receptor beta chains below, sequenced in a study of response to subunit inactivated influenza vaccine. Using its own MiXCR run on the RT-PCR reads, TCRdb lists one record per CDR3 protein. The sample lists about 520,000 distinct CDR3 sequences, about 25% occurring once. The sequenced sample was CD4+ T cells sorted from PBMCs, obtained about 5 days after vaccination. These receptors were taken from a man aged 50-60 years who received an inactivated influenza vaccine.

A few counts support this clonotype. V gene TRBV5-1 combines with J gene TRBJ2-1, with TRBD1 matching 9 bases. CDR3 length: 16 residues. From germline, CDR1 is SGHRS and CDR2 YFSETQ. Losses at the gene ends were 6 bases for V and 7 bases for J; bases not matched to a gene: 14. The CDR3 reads CASKAGDRVLSNEQFF. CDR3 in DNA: TGCGCCAGCAAGGCTGGGGACAGGGTCTTGAGTAATGAGCAGTTCTTC.

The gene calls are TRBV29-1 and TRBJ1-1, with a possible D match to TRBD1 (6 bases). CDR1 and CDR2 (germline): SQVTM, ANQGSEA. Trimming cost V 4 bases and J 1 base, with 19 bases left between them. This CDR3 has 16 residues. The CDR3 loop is CSVAYVGTKKNTEAFF. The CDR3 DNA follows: TGCAGCGTTGCATATGTTGGGACAAAAAAGAACACTGAAGCTTTCTTT.

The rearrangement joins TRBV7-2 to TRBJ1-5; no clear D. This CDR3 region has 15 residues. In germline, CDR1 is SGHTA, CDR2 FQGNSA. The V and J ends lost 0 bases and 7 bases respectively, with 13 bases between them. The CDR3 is CASSLAPGSGQPQHF. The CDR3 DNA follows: TGTGCCAGCAGCTTAGCGCCCGGGTCGGGGCAGCCCCAGCATTTT.

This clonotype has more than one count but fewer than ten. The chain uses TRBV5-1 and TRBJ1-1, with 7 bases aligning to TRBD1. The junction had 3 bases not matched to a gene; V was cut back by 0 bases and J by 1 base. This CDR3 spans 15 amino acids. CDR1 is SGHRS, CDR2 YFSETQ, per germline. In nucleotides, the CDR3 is TGCGCCAGCAGCTTGGTGAAGGGGGCGAACACTGAAGCTTTCTTT. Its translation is CASSLVKGANTEAFF.

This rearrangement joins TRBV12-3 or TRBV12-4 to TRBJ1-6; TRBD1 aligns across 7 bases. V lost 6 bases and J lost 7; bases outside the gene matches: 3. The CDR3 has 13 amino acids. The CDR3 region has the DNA TGTGCCAGCAGCAGGGGGTGGAATTCACCCCTCCACTTT. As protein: CASSRGWNSPLHF.

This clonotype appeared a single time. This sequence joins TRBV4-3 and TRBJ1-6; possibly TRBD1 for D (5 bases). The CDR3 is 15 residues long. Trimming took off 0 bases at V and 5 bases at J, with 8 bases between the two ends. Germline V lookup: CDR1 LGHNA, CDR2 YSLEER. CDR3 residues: CASSQEGRNNSPLHF. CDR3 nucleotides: TGCGCCAGCAGCCAAGAGGGACGCAATAATTCACCCCTCCACTTT.

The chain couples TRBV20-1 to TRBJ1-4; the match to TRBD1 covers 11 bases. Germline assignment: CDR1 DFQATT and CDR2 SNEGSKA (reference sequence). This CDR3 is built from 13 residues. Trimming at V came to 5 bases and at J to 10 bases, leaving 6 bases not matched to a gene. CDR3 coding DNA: TGCAGTGCTCGTGAGGACAGGGGGCCAAAACTGTTTTTT. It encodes CSAREDRGPKLFF.

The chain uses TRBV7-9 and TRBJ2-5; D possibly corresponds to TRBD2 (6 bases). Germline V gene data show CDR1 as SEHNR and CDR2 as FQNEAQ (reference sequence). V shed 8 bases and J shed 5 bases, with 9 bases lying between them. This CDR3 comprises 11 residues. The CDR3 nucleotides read TGTGCCAGCGCTGGGAGGGAGACCCAGTACTTC. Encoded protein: CASAGRETQYF.

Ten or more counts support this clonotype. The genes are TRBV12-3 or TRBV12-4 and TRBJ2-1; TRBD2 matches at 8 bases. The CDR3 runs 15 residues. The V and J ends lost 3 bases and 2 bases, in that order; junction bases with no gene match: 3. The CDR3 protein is CASSFSGGAYNEQFF. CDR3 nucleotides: TGTGCCAGCAGTTTTTCGGGGGGGGCCTACAATGAGCAGTTCTTC.

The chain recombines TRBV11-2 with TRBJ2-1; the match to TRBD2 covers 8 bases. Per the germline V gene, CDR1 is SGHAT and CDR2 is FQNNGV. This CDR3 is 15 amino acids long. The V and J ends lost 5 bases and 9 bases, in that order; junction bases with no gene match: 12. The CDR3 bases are TGTGCCAGCAGCCCAGTAGCGGGACGAGGAGGTGAGCAGTTCTTC. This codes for CASSPVAGRGGEQFF.

CDR3 sequence (DNA): TGTGCTAGTGGTTTGACGCGGGGTATCCCACCCACCGGGGAGCTGTTTTTT. It yields the protein CASGLTRGIPPTGELFF. This rearrangement joins TRBV12-5 to TRBJ2-2; tentative D call: TRBD2 (6 bases). This CDR3 spans 17 amino acids. Germline V lookup: CDR1 LGHNT, CDR2 FRNRAP. Between the trimmed V and J ends, which lost 2 bases and 4 bases, there was a span of 17 bases.

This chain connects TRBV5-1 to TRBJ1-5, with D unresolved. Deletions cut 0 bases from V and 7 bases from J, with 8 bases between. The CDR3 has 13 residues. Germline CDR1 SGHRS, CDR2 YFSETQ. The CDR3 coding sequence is TGCGCCAGCAGCTTGGACGGGCCGCAGCCCCAGCATTTT. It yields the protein CASSLDGPQPQHF.

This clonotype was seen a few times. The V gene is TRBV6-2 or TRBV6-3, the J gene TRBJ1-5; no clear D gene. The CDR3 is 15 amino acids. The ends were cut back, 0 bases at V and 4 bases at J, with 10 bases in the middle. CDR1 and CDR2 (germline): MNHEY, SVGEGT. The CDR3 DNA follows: TGTGCCAGCAGTTACTCAGGCAGGAGGAATCAGCCCCAGCATTTT. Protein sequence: CASSYSGRRNQPQHF.

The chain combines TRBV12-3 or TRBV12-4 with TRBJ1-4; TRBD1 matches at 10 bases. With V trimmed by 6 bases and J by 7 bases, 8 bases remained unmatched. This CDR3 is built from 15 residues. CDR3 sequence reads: CASRTAGTGVEKLFF. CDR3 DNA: TGTGCCAGCAGAACCGCCGGGACAGGGGTTGAAAAACTGTTTTTT.

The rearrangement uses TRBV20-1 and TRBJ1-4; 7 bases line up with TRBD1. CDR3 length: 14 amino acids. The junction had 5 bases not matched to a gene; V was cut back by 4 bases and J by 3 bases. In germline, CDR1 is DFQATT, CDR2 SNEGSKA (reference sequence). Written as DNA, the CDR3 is TGCAGTGCTACCCCCGGGACAGCTAATGAAAAACTGTTTTTT. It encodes CSATPGTANEKLFF.

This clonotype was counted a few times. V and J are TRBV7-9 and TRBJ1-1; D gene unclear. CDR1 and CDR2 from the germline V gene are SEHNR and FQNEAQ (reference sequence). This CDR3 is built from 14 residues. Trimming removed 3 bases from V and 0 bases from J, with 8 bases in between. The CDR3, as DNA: TGTGCCAGCAGCTTCGGGAGTATGAACACTGAAGCTTTCTTT. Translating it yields CASSFGSMNTEAFF.

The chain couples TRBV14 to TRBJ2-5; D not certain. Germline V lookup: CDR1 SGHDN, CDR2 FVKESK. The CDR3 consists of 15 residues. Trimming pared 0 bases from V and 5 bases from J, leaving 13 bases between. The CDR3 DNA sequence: TGTGCCAGCAGCCAAGATCAAAGTCGGATGGAGACCCAGTACTTC. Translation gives CASSQDQSRMETQYF.

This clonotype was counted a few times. CDR3 nucleotide sequence: TGTGCCAGCAGCTTGGAGCGAATGAACACTGAAGCTTTCTTT. Residues: CASSLERMNTEAFF. The chain employs TRBV11-2 and TRBJ1-1; the D is unclear. Looked up from germline, CDR1 is SGHAT and CDR2 is FQNNGV. This CDR3 comprises 14 residues. V lost 3 bases and J lost 0, with 8 bases in between.